The 32 T cell receptor beta chains presented below share a single source sample, sequenced in a study of cytomegalovirus exposure and HLA in healthy donors (dated by TCRdb to 2016 to 2017). Library preparation employed the immunoSEQ multiplex PCR assay. For the multiplex PCR, a mixture combining 60 forward primers for TCR Vbeta segments and 13 reverse primers for TCR Jbeta segments was used. TCRdb's version of the immuneACCESS table is confined to in-frame rearrangements and falls short of the full clone set. An unresolved V gene accounts for under half of the shortfall where checked; the remainder is of unknown origin. This sample holds about 130,000 clones; approximately 64% were observed only once. The ten largest clones add up to around 2.5% of the sample. The sample taken for sequencing was PBMCs. These receptors came from a middle-aged woman in good health and CMV-seronegative.

The rearrangement uses TRBV6-5 and TRBJ2-1; TRBD2 might be the D (5 bases). The CDR3 contains 14 residues. The germline CDR1 and CDR2 sequences are MNHEY and SVGAGI. V lost 2 bases, J lost 5 bases, and 10 bases lay in between. CDR3 DNA: TGTGCCAGCAGTTACAAGAGGGCCGACAATGAGCAGTTCTTC. Translated: CASSYKRADNEQFF.

By frequency in the sample, this clone is medium-sized. The genes are TRBV4-3 and TRBJ2-2; no reliable D call. From germline, CDR1 is LGHNA and CDR2 YSLEER. The V and J ends lost 0 bases and 8 bases respectively, with 10 bases between them. The CDR3 has 14 residues. The CDR3 DNA is TGCGCCAGCAGCCAAGAGGCGGTTGGGGGGGAGCTGTTTTTT. It is translated as CASSQEAVGGELFF.

The chain links TRBV7-2 to TRBJ2-5, with 7 bases fitting TRBD1. The last part of the DNA fits TRBJ2-7 better; the J call may be wrong. This CDR3 has 15 residues. Germline-derived CDR1 and CDR2 are SGHTA and FQGNSA. CDR3 residues: CASSYTGTDTYEQYF. The CDR3 DNA reads TGTGCCAGCAGCTACACCGGGACAGATACCTACGAGCAGTACTTC.

This chain links TRBV4-3 with TRBJ1-1; D not certain. CDR3 length equals 15 residues. CDR1 and CDR2 from the germline V gene are LGHNA and YSLEER. Trimming took 4 bases from V and 2 from J, leaving 14 bases between them. CDR3 nucleotides: TGCGCCAGCAGCCCCGCGAAGCTTATAAACACTGAAGCTTTCTTT. Encoded protein: CASSPAKLINTEAFF.

This clone was counted a few times. This chain links TRBV7-8 with TRBJ1-5, with D tentatively TRBD1 (6 bases). This CDR3 has 20 residues. Trimming took off 5 bases at V and 0 bases at J, with 26 bases between the two ends. Germline CDR1 and CDR2: SGHVS and FQNEAQ. CDR3 amino acids: CASSPPDRSLGSHSNQPQHF. The CDR3 bases are TGTGCCAGCAGCCCGCCCGACAGGTCTCTTGGGAGCCATAGCAATCAGCCCCAGCATTTT.

V and J are TRBV6-1 and TRBJ2-3, with TRBD2 as a possible D gene (5 bases). CDR3 length equals 11 residues. The V gene's germline CDR1 is MNHNS and CDR2 SASEGT. V was clipped by 4 bases and J by 8 bases, with 7 bases between them. The CDR3 DNA reads as TGTGCCAGCAGTGTAGGAGGTACGCAGTATTTT. It yields the protein CASSVGGTQYF.

With respect to this clone: This may stem from a read error, because a much larger clone lies one nucleotide away. This chain links TRBV5-6 with TRBJ1-1, with D possibly being TRBD1 (6 bases). Germline values: CDR1 SGHDT, CDR2 YYEEEE. CDR3 length equals 14 residues. Between the trimmed V and J ends, which lost 0 bases and 0 bases, there was a span of 6 bases. The DNA of the CDR3 is TGTGCCAGCAGCTTGGACAGGGTGAACACTGAAGCTTTCTTT. The encoded protein is CASSLDRVNTEAFF.

V is TRBV7-9 and J is TRBJ2-1; TRBD1 agrees at 11 bases. This CDR3 comprises 16 residues. The germline V gene has CDR1 SEHNR and CDR2 FQNEAQ (reference sequence). The junction had 8 bases not matched to a gene; V was cut back by 5 bases and J by 5 bases. CDR3 DNA sequence: TGTGCCAGCAGCCGACGCGGACAGGGGGCTCACAATGAGCAGTTCTTC. Its protein is CASSRRGQGAHNEQFF. The variable domain in full, with the rest retrieved from reference TRBV7-9 and TRBJ2-1, is DTGVSQNPRHKITKRGQNVTFRCDPISEHNRLYWYRQTLGQGPEFLTYFQNEAQLEKSRLLSDRFSAERPKGSFSTLEIQRTEQGDSAMYLCASSRRGQGAHNEQFFGPGTRLTVL.

This clone was counted only a few times. The chain is built from TRBV7-6 and TRBJ2-3; 10 positions agree with TRBD2. The CDR3 covers 19 residues. Germline lookup yields CDR1 SGHVS and CDR2 FNYEAQ. Trimming removed 4 bases from V and 1 base from J; junction bases left unmatched: 14. In nucleotides, the CDR3 is TGTGCCAGCAGCTGGTACTCTAGCGGGGGCGTTACGGGCACAGATACGCAGTATTTT. Translated, it gives CASSWYSSGGVTGTDTQYF. The entire variable domain, with the rest obtained from reference TRBV7-6 and TRBJ2-3, is as follows: GAGVSQSPRYKVTKRGQDVALRCDPISGHVSLYWYRQALGQGPEFLTYFNYEAQQDKSGLPNDRFSAERPEGSISTLTIQRTEQRDSAMYRCASSWYSSGGVTGTDTQYFGPGTRLTVL.

J is TRBJ1-3 and V is TRBV30; 7 bases are a match to TRBD1. CDR3 length: 15 residues. V trimming: 4 bases; J trimming: 2 bases; junction bases outside the gene matches: 8. Germline CDR1 is GTSNPN and CDR2 is SVGIG (reference sequence). CDR3 nucleotides: TGTGCCTGGACGAGGGGGCTGGAAGCTGGAAACACCATATATTTT. This translates into CAWTRGLEAGNTIYF.

This sequence joins TRBV5-1 and TRBJ2-7; D might be TRBD1 (7 bases). Trimming stripped 5 bases from V and 10 bases from J, with 16 bases between. This CDR3 comprises 12 residues. The germline V gene has CDR1 SGHRS and CDR2 YFSETQ. CDR3: CASSYGQEGQYF. The DNA for the CDR3 is TGCGCCAGCAGTTACGGACAGGAGGGCCAGTACTTC.

The chain uses TRBV7-9 and TRBJ1-1; no definite D call. In germline, CDR1 is SEHNR, CDR2 FQNEAQ (reference sequence). Deletions cut 5 bases from V and 0 bases from J, with 7 bases between. This CDR3 spans 13 amino acids. The CDR3 here is CASSPTVNTEAFF. The CDR3 DNA is TGTGCCAGCAGCCCAACGGTGAACACTGAAGCTTTCTTT.

V gene TRBV5-6 combines with J gene TRBJ1-1; 8 bases map to TRBD1. Germline CDR1 and CDR2: SGHDT and YYEEEE. With V trimmed by 4 bases and J by 7 bases, 3 bases remained unmatched. The CDR3 runs 12 residues. This CDR3 reads CASSMGQVEAFF. CDR3 coding DNA: TGTGCCAGCAGCATGGGACAGGTTGAAGCTTTCTTT.

The chain carries TRBV7-6 and TRBJ2-1; possible D gene TRBD2, 7 bases. Germline CDR1 is SGHVS and CDR2 is FNYEAQ. The CDR3 loop spans 14 amino acids. V dropped 0 bases and J dropped 7 bases, with 10 bases sitting between them. The CDR3: CASSLAGGQNEQFF. The CDR3, as DNA: TGTGCCAGCAGCTTAGCGGGGGGGCAGAATGAGCAGTTCTTC.

The V and J genes are TRBV5-1 and TRBJ2-7, with TRBD1 identical over 7 bases. Trimming took 0 bases from V and 2 from J; bases not matched to a gene: 5. CDR1 is SGHRS and CDR2 is YFSETQ in the germline V gene. The CDR3 sequence is 15 residues long. CDR3 residues: CASSLDGTVAYEQYF. CDR3 coding DNA: TGCGCCAGCAGCTTGGACGGGACAGTGGCCTACGAGCAGTACTTC.

The rearrangement joins TRBV4-2 to TRBJ1-6; TRBD1 matches 7 bases. The germline V gene encodes CDR1 LGHNA and CDR2 YNFKEQ. The length of the CDR3 is 16 residues. V lost 2 bases and J lost 8; bases outside the gene matches: 9. For the CDR3, the DNA is TGTGCCAGCAGCCAACGAGCCGGGACAGCAGATTCACCCCTCCACTTT. It is translated as CASSQRAGTADSPLHF.

V is TRBV28 and J is TRBJ2-3, with 11 bases lining up with TRBD2. This CDR3 comprises 19 residues. J gave up 10 bases and V 5 bases, and 23 bases lay outside the gene matches. The germline gives CDR1 MDHEN, CDR2 SYDVKM. CDR3 nucleotide sequence: TGTGCCAGCAGTCCCAGGGGTGTGGGAACTAGCGGGGGCCCGGGGGCGCAGTATTTT. Translating it yields CASSPRGVGTSGGPGAQYF. Looking up the rest from reference TRBV28 and TRBJ2-3 gives the full variable domain: DVKVTQSSRYLVKRTGEKVFLECVQDMDHENMFWYRQDPGLGLRLIYFSYDVKMKEKGDIPEGYSVSREKKERFSLILESASTNQTSMYLCASSPRGVGTSGGPGAQYFGPGTRLTVL.

The chain combines TRBV5-8 with TRBJ1-2; 10 bases map to TRBD1. The CDR3 spans 15 residues. The ends lost 4 bases at V and 1 base at J; junction bases unmatched: 4. Germline values: CDR1 SGHTS, CDR2 YDEGEE. This CDR3 is CASSDGQGGNYGYTF. CDR3 bases: TGTGCCAGCAGCGACGGACAGGGGGGTAACTATGGCTACACCTTC.

This clone was detected a few times. V usage is TRBV4-1 and J usage is TRBJ1-2; D is possibly TRBD1 (5 bases). The CDR3 spans 13 residues. Germline-derived CDR1 and CDR2 are MGHRA and YSYEKL. Trimming stripped 6 bases from V and 7 bases from J, with 15 bases between. CDR3 amino acids: CASSSGGSRGYTF. For the CDR3, the DNA is TGCGCCAGCAGTTCCGGGGGATCCCGTGGCTACACCTTC.

About this clone itself: Other nucleotide sequences in the sample specify the same CDR3. The rearrangement joins TRBV10-3 to TRBJ1-1; 8 bases are a match to TRBD1. Germline values: CDR1 ENHRY, CDR2 SYGVKD. The trim removed 2 bases at V and 2 bases at J, leaving 4 bases unmatched. This CDR3 has 15 residues. In DNA, the CDR3 is TGTGCCATCAGTGAGACAGGACAGGGCAACACTGAAGCTTTCTTT. It yields the protein CAISETGQGNTEAFF.

V is TRBV19 and J is TRBJ1-1, with D hard to call. Between the trimmed V and J ends, which lost 7 bases and 1 base, there was a span of 10 bases. The length of the CDR3 is 13 residues. Per the germline V gene, CDR1 is LNHDA and CDR2 is SQIVND (reference sequence). CDR3 sequence: CASIGPRNTEAFF. The DNA of the CDR3 is TGTGCCAGTATTGGCCCAAGGAACACTGAAGCTTTCTTT. Based on the CDR3 plus reference TRBV19 and TRBJ1-1, the full variable domain is DGGITQSPKYLFRKEGQNVTLSCEQNLNHDAMYWYRQDPGQGLRLIYYSQIVNDFQKGDIAEGYSVSREKKESFPLTVTSAQKNPTAFYLCASIGPRNTEAFFGQGTRLTVV.

The CDR3 DNA is TGTGCCAGCAGCCGTGGGGCAAGTTACATTCAGTACTTC. This gives the protein CASSRGASYIQYF. V usage is TRBV11-2 and J usage is TRBJ2-4, with a possible D match to TRBD1 (5 bases). V was shortened by 5 bases and J by 8 bases, with 13 bases between the two germline ends. CDR3 size: 13 residues. Germline loops: CDR1 SGHAT, CDR2 FQNNGV.

The V and J genes are TRBV4-3 and TRBJ1-1; maybe TRBD1 (6 bases). Trimming removed 3 bases at V and 1 base at J, with 15 bases between. Germline loops: CDR1 LGHNA, CDR2 YSLEER. CDR3 size: 16 residues. CDR3: CASSQVLGQPNTEAFF. DNA for the CDR3: TGCGCCAGCAGCCAGGTTCTTGGACAGCCGAACACTGAAGCTTTCTTT.

This clone showed up just once. The sample has other DNA sequences that encode this CDR3 too. V and J are TRBV5-1 and TRBJ1-1; 9 nucleotides match TRBD1. This CDR3 contains 14 residues. Germline assignment: CDR1 SGHRS and CDR2 YFSETQ. The V gene end was trimmed by 2 bases and the J gene end by 4 bases; junction bases not matched to a gene: 3. CDR3 protein: CASSLGTGSTEAFF. CDR3 DNA sequence: TGCGCCAGCAGCTTAGGGACAGGGAGCACTGAAGCTTTCTTT.

The V call is TRBV11-3, the J call TRBJ2-2, with 8 nucleotides matching TRBD1. CDR3 size: 15 residues. The germline gives CDR1 SGHNT, CDR2 YENEEA. J gave up 6 bases and V 5 bases, and 8 bases lay outside the gene matches. Here the CDR3 reads CASSPGQGRAGELFF. DNA of the CDR3: TGTGCCAGCAGCCCCGGACAGGGAAGGGCCGGGGAGCTGTTTTTT.

This clone was counted only a few times. The chain links TRBV5-4 to TRBJ2-3, with 7 bases lining up with TRBD2. The V gene's germline CDR1 is SGHNT and CDR2 YYREEE (reference sequence). Germline trimming cut 4 bases from V and 11 bases from J; bases unmatched to any gene: 4. The CDR3 is made up of 11 amino acids. This CDR3 reads CASSASGGQYF. Written as DNA, the CDR3 is TGTGCCAGCAGCGCCTCGGGGGGGCAGTATTTT.

The chain carries TRBV7-9 and TRBJ1-5, with D perhaps matching TRBD1 (5 bases). CDR1 is SEHNR, CDR2 FQNEAQ, per germline (reference sequence). Between the trimmed V and J ends, which lost 1 base and 3 bases, there was a span of 10 bases. The CDR3 runs to 15 residues. In DNA, the CDR3 is TGTGCCAGCAGCTTAGACGGGACTTTCAATCAGCCCCAGCATTTT. Residues: CASSLDGTFNQPQHF.

The chain carries TRBV27 and TRBJ1-1; TRBD1 is a possible D gene (6 bases). Trimming took 2 bases from V and 5 from J, leaving 6 bases between them. CDR3 length: 12 residues. Germline V gives CDR1 MNHEY, CDR2 SMNVEV (reference sequence). The CDR3, as DNA: TGTGCCAGCAGTTTACAGGGGACTGAAGCTTTCTTT. Protein sequence: CASSLQGTEAFF.

The chain couples TRBV27 to TRBJ2-6; TRBD2 might be the D (7 bases). CDR3 size: 22 residues. The germline V gene encodes CDR1 MNHEY and CDR2 SMNVEV (reference sequence). V was shortened by 2 bases and J by 2 bases, with 28 bases between the two germline ends. This CDR3 is CASSLNVPTRGALGAGANVLTF. CDR3 bases: TGTGCCAGCAGTTTAAACGTCCCAACTCGGGGGGCCCTTGGGGCTGGGGCCAACGTCCTGACTTTC.

The gene calls are TRBV9 and TRBJ2-5; 11 nucleotides match TRBD2. The V gene's germline CDR1 is SGDLS and CDR2 YYNGEE. The CDR3 spans 15 residues. V gave up 3 bases and J gave up 2 bases; unmatched junction bases: 3. CDR3 nucleotide sequence: TGTGCCAGCAGCGCCCGACTAGCGGGACAAGAGACCCAGTACTTC. Amino acid sequence: CASSARLAGQETQYF.

The chain is built from TRBV30 and TRBJ1-2; no firm D call. V was shortened by 3 bases and J by 8 bases, with 16 bases between the two germline ends. Germline values: CDR1 GTSNPN, CDR2 SVGIG (reference sequence). CDR3 length: 13 amino acids. The CDR3 coding sequence is TGTGCCTGGAGCGTTGCCCATCCCGGGGGCTACACCTTC. As protein: CAWSVAHPGGYTF.

This chain joins TRBV7-9 and TRBJ2-7; 8 bases map to TRBD1. The germline CDR1 and CDR2 sequences are SEHNR and FQNEAQ (reference sequence). J was trimmed by 6 bases and V by 1 base; bases with no gene match: 11. The CDR3 extends over 16 amino acids. CDR3 in DNA: TGTGCCAGCAGCTTAGGCAGGGGGCGGTCGAAACGCGAGCAGTACTTC. Translation gives CASSLGRGRSKREQYF.